This T cell receptor beta chain was recovered during a study of CD4 T cells in relation to SARS-CoV-2 and coronaviruses. The CDR3 contains 17 residues. With 5 bases clipped from V and 2 bases from J, the junction kept 13 bases outside the gene matches. Uncultured naive and memory CD4+ T cells supplied DNA for deep TCR-beta sequencing. Generated by immunoSEQ multiplex PCR, the TCRdb table keeps only in-frame clones and is missing some. The data hold about 68,000 clones, with 80% to 95% observed a single time. CD4+ T cells from unexposed donors were obtained before the COVID-19 pandemic (2011-2018). Concerning this clone: Its antigen remains unknown.

Findings and caveats of the study: In about 65% of donors, memory CD4+ clonotypes crossrecognized SARS-CoV-2 and at least one common cold coronavirus spike.

The sample taken for sequencing was naive CD4+ T cells from PBMCs. Regarding subset: naive CD4+ T cells isolated by negative enrichment. This sequence originates from a human donor in good health. This chain links TRBV5-3 with TRBJ2-1, with 7 bases identical to TRBD2. TRBV5-3 is placed among ORFs of uncertain function. The CDR3 here is CARREILVGGTYNEQFF. The CDR3 DNA follows: TGTGCCAGAAGGGAGATCTTAGTGGGGGGGACCTACAATGAGCAGTTCTTC.